The clone carrying this TCR beta chain was detected ten times or more. Unique molecular identifiers tagged the TCRbeta library. TCRdb reprocessed the PCR reads via MiXCR and lists one record per CDR3 protein. The sample yields 170,000 or so distinct CDR3 sequences, approximately 7% seen once. The data were obtained in a study of T-cell reconstitution after alpha-beta-depleted transplantation in children. This TCR came from a human donor who donated a stem cell graft to a child with Wiskott-Aldrich syndrome. This material consisted of PBMCs from the stem cell graft donor, taken from the stem cell graft.

As DNA, the CDR3 is TGTGCCACCAGCAGAGATATGGGAACTGGAAACACCATATATTTT. Translated, it gives CATSRDMGTGNTIYF. V is TRBV15 and J is TRBJ1-3; D is ambiguous. The CDR3 has 15 amino acids. The germline gives CDR1 LNHNV, CDR2 YYDKDF (reference sequence). V was cut by 0 bases and J by 2 bases, with 8 bases left in between.